The source of this T cell receptor beta chain is a study of graft-versus-host responses after intestinal transplantation. As to this clone: Its target is not known.

Profiling relied on immunoSEQ multiplex PCR, and the TCRdb table lists in-frame clones only, not all of them. The data hold around 120,000 clones, with approximately 92% observed a single time. The CDR3 has 14 amino acids. Germline V gene lookup returns CDR1 SGHNT and CDR2 YYREEE (reference sequence). The trim removed 4 bases at V and 6 bases at J, leaving 4 bases unmatched. Sequencing used unstimulated CD4+ T cells sorted from spleen or lymph node cells, obtained before intestinal transplant. The chain is built from TRBV5-4 and TRBJ2-1; TRBD2 agrees at 10 bases. The receptor's source is a human donor who received an intestinal transplant. CDR3 residues: CASSRWTSGNEQFF. Here the CDR3 DNA reads TGTGCCAGCAGCCGTTGGACTAGCGGCAATGAGCAGTTCTTC.